The T cell receptor beta chain described here comes from a study of T-cell memory formation after mild COVID-19. Study overall: Clustering of TCRs was largely donor specific. General observations from the study: Pre-infection memory already had some responding clones, implying cross-reactive memory joined. What remained unconfirmed was the SARS-CoV-2 specificity of second-wave clones peaking on day 37.

This clonotype was counted only a few times. Its specificity is unknown. TCRdb re-analysed the 5' RACE reads in MiXCR, keeping a single row per CDR3 protein. The repertoire holds 250,000 to 350,000 distinct CDR3 sequences, with 15% to 20% as singletons. Germline V gives CDR1 LGHNA, CDR2 YNFKEQ. The CDR3 loop spans 18 amino acids. Unmatched junction bases numbered 13, after V lost 0 bases and J lost 7 bases. What was sequenced was PBMCs or a T cell subset sorted from them (not recorded which). The clonotype comes from a man aged 18-30 years who had mild COVID-19 (a few samples of this study predate the infection). Cell type and time point are not known. The V gene is TRBV4-2, the J gene TRBJ2-1, with TRBD2 identical over 9 bases. The CDR3 sequence is CASSQDMVAGDRSNEQFF. The CDR3 DNA sequence: TGTGCCAGCAGCCAAGATATGGTAGCGGGGGACCGATCGAATGAGCAGTTCTTC.